One and the same sample provided the 15 T cell receptor beta chains below, sequenced in a study of blood T cell repertoires in COVID-19. The data were produced by immunoSEQ multiplex PCR, yet TCRdb's version contains in-frame clones alone and is incomplete. This sample has roughly 130,000 clones; more than 80% occur once, and the top ten carry around 4%. The sequencing input was peripheral blood. All receptors derive from a man between 40 and 49 years old with acute or convalescent COVID-19.

The chain is built from TRBV5-8 and TRBJ1-5; 9 bases fit TRBD1. The V gene end was trimmed by 0 bases and the J gene end by 0 bases; junction bases not matched to a gene: 4. CDR3 length equals 17 residues. Germline CDR1 reads SGHTS; CDR2 reads YDEGEE. In DNA, the CDR3 is TGTGCCAGCAGCTTGGGAACAGGGGGCAATAGCAATCAGCCCCAGCATTTT. As protein: CASSLGTGGNSNQPQHF.

This chain uses TRBV7-2 with TRBJ2-7; a weak D match, TRBD2 (6 bases). This CDR3 comprises 15 residues. CDR1 and CDR2 (germline): SGHTA, FQGNSA. V was shortened by 0 bases and J by 5 bases, with 14 bases between the two germline ends. The DNA of the CDR3 is TGTGCCAGCAGCTTAGCGGGGGGTTATTACGACGAGCAGTACTTC. Protein: CASSLAGGYYDEQYF.

This clone was seen only once. J is TRBJ1-1 and V is TRBV18, with D perhaps matching TRBD1 (5 bases). The length of the CDR3 is 15 residues. V was clipped by 5 bases and J by 1 base, with 14 bases between them. Germline CDR1 reads KGHSH; CDR2 reads LQKENI. The CDR3 reads CASSSSTVANTEAFF. DNA for the CDR3: TGTGCCAGCTCATCATCGACAGTTGCGAACACTGAAGCTTTCTTT.

This rearrangement joins TRBV11-3 to TRBJ2-1; the D gene is possibly TRBD2 (5 bases). Looked up from germline, CDR1 is SGHNT and CDR2 is YENEEA. The CDR3 is 15 amino acids. V was cut by 0 bases and J by 9 bases, with 15 bases left in between. DNA of the CDR3: TGTGCCAGCAGCTTAGATCCTGGACTTAGCAGTGAGCAGTTCTTC. Its translation is CASSLDPGLSSEQFF.

The chain employs TRBV5-1 and TRBJ2-1, with 7 bases fitting TRBD2. CDR3 size: 15 residues. The germline gives CDR1 SGHRS, CDR2 YFSETQ. J was trimmed by 9 bases and V by 0 bases; bases with no gene match: 9. CDR3 in DNA: TGCGCCAGCAGCTTGGCGGTCGGCGGGAGCGGTGAGCAGTTCTTC. Translated: CASSLAVGGSGEQFF.

This chain connects TRBV5-1 to TRBJ2-7, with TRBD1 identical over 11 bases. The ends lost 4 bases at V and 4 bases at J; junction bases unmatched: 4. Per the germline V gene, CDR1 is SGHRS and CDR2 is YFSETQ. This CDR3 region has 14 residues. In DNA, the CDR3 is TGCGCCAGCAGCGAGGACAGGGGGCGGTACGAGCAGTACTTC. It encodes CASSEDRGRYEQYF.

The chain combines TRBV18 with TRBJ1-1; TRBD1 might be the D (5 bases). Germline V CDR1 and CDR2: KGHSH, LQKENI. The V gene lost 3 bases and the J gene lost 1 base, with 15 bases spanning the gap. The CDR3 has 16 amino acids. CDR3 bases: TGTGCCAGCTCACCCTTTCAAGGGGCAGAGAACACTGAAGCTTTCTTT. It translates to CASSPFQGAENTEAFF.

This clone has only one observation. This chain joins TRBV5-1 and TRBJ2-5; 8 bases are a match to TRBD2. The V gene end was trimmed by 6 bases and the J gene end by 6 bases; junction bases not matched to a gene: 16. The CDR3 is 16 amino acids. Germline V gene lookup returns CDR1 SGHRS and CDR2 YFSETQ. The CDR3 protein is CASTLEDGGALKTQYF. CDR3 bases: TGCGCCAGCACATTAGAGGACGGGGGGGCTTTAAAGACCCAGTACTTC. The full variable domain, its missing parts supplied by reference TRBV5-1 and TRBJ2-5, is KAGVTQTPRYLIKTRGQQVTLSCSPISGHRSVSWYQQTPGQGLQFLFEYFSETQRNKGNFPGRFSGRQFSNSRSEMNVSTLELGDSALYLCASTLEDGGALKTQYFGPGTRLLVL.

The rearrangement links TRBV6-1 to TRBJ2-2; tentative D call: TRBD2 (6 bases). Between the trimmed V and J ends, which lost 8 bases and 5 bases, there was a span of 6 bases. The CDR3 loop spans 11 amino acids. Germline CDR1 MNHNS, CDR2 SASEGT. CDR3 sequence (DNA): TGTGCCAGCGCGGGGACCGGGGAGCTGTTTTTT. It yields the protein CASAGTGELFF.

The genes are TRBV14 and TRBJ2-1; no clear D gene. The ends were cut back, 0 bases at V and 6 bases at J, with 6 bases in the middle. Germline assignment: CDR1 SGHDN and CDR2 FVKESK. The CDR3 has 13 residues. Here the CDR3 DNA reads TGTGCCAGCAGCCAAGAATCAATCAATGAGCAGTTCTTC. Its protein is CASSQESINEQFF.

The V and J genes are TRBV14 and TRBJ1-2; D call uncertain. CDR3 length: 14 amino acids. Trimming cost V 9 bases and J 2 bases, with 16 bases left between them. Germline V lookup: CDR1 SGHDN, CDR2 FVKESK. CDR3 DNA sequence: TGTGCCAGTTCGCCAGAGGTTGGAAACTATGGCTACACCTTC. Protein sequence: CASSPEVGNYGYTF.

The chain employs TRBV6-1 and TRBJ2-4; D not certain. Germline V gives CDR1 MNHNS, CDR2 SASEGT. There are 15 residues in the CDR3. V shed 3 bases and J shed 0 bases, with 9 bases lying between them. The CDR3 DNA is TGTGCCAGCAGTGAGGTTACAGAAGCCAAAAACATTCAGTACTTC. The encoded protein is CASSEVTEAKNIQYF.

The rearrangement joins TRBV6-2 or TRBV6-3 to TRBJ2-7; tentative D call: TRBD2 (5 bases). Germline-derived CDR1 and CDR2 are MNHEY and SVGEGT. Trimming pared 5 bases from V and 0 bases from J, leaving 14 bases between. CDR3 length: 15 residues. CDR3 DNA sequence: TGTGCCAGCAGTAGCGGCGGGCTCCTCTCCTACGAGCAGTACTTC. It is translated as CASSSGGLLSYEQYF.

The J gene is TRBJ2-3, the V gene TRBV6-5; 7 nucleotides match TRBD1. Germline CDR1 reads MNHEY; CDR2 reads SVGAGI. Trimming removed 6 bases from V and 2 bases from J; junction bases left unmatched: 5. The CDR3 length is 14 residues. CDR3 coding DNA: TGTGCCAGCAGCTACAGGGGAATCACAGATACGCAGTATTTT. This translates into CASSYRGITDTQYF.

This clone has just a few counts. The chain recombines TRBV4-3 with TRBJ2-7, with 9 bases lining up with TRBD1. V was pared by 3 bases and J by 5 bases, with 5 bases of the junction left unmatched. The germline gives CDR1 LGHNA, CDR2 YSLEER. The CDR3 loop spans 14 amino acids. This CDR3 reads CASSQKQGANEQYF. CDR3 DNA: TGCGCCAGCAGCCAGAAACAGGGGGCAAACGAGCAGTACTTC.